These 8 T cell receptor beta chains share one sample of origin, sequenced in a study of T cells in Graves' hyperthyroidism and ophthalmopathy. Amplified TCR beta CDR3 regions derived from RNA transcripts. TCR CDR3 regions were first amplified by RT-PCR with HTBI primers. TCRdb itself ran the multiplex PCR reads through MiXCR, one entry per CDR3 protein. The data hold about 420,000 distinct CDR3 sequences, with roughly 14% observed a single time. The sample comprised blood. The receptors stem from a woman aged 18 to 35 with Graves' hyperthyroidism.

In nucleotides, the CDR3 is TGTGCCAGCAGTTACCGCCAGGGACTTCCCTACGAGCAGTACTTC. Its translation: CASSYRQGLPYEQYF. This sequence joins TRBV6-2 or TRBV6-3 and TRBJ2-7; TRBD2 might be the D (6 bases). Germline V gene data show CDR1 as MNHEY and CDR2 as SVGEGT. The CDR3 consists of 15 residues. V was clipped by 2 bases and J by 2 bases, with 13 bases between them.

The sample holds a few counts of this clonotype. The CDR3 is CASSSGTLTSGNTIYF. In DNA, the CDR3 is TGCGCCAGCAGCTCCGGGACGCTGACCTCTGGAAACACCATATATTTT. J is TRBJ1-3 and V is TRBV5-1, with a possible D match to TRBD1 (5 bases). The V end lost 3 bases, the J end lost 0 bases, and 13 bases lay between the germline ends. The CDR3 covers 16 residues. Looked up from germline, CDR1 is SGHRS and CDR2 is YFSETQ.

This clonotype has a count of ten or more. The chain carries TRBV20-1 and TRBJ2-5, with TRBD2 matching over 9 bases. The CDR3 runs to 17 residues. V shed 3 bases, J shed 4 bases, and the junction held 15 bases outside the gene matches. The germline CDR1 and CDR2 sequences are DFQATT and SNEGSKA (reference sequence). This CDR3 reads CSASGGLAGNLVETQYF. The CDR3 nucleotides read TGCAGTGCTAGTGGGGGTCTAGCGGGAAATTTGGTAGAGACCCAGTACTTC.

This clonotype occurred many times. V and J are TRBV20-1 and TRBJ2-7; D gene unclear. The germline V gene has CDR1 DFQATT and CDR2 SNEGSKA (reference sequence). V was clipped by 6 bases and J by 4 bases, with 16 bases between them. The CDR3 loop spans 13 amino acids. CDR3 in amino acids: CSALRAPNYEQYF. CDR3 sequence (DNA): TGCAGTGCGCTCCGGGCTCCTAATTACGAGCAGTACTTC.

This clonotype was counted at least ten times. The rearrangement links TRBV28 to TRBJ2-7; D perhaps matches TRBD1 (6 bases). Germline V gene lookup returns CDR1 MDHEN and CDR2 SYDVKM. Trimming pared 6 bases from V and 2 bases from J, leaving 8 bases between. The CDR3 length is 12 residues. The CDR3: CASRDSPYEQYF. The CDR3 DNA reads TGTGCCAGCAGGGACAGCCCCTACGAGCAGTACTTC. Complete variable domain (other parts from reference TRBV28 and TRBJ2-7): DVKVTQSSRYLVKRTGEKVFLECVQDMDHENMFWYRQDPGLGLRLIYFSYDVKMKEKGDIPEGYSVSREKKERFSLILESASTNQTSMYLCASRDSPYEQYFGPGTRLTVT.

This chain joins TRBV19 and TRBJ2-2; the D gene is possibly TRBD2 (5 bases). V shed 7 bases and J shed 4 bases, with 7 bases lying between them. The CDR3 covers 12 residues. Per germline, CDR1 LNHDA and CDR2 SQIVND (reference sequence). CDR3 in DNA: TGTGCCAGTACGAGGGCCACCGGGGAGCTGTTTTTT. Its translation is CASTRATGELFF.

J is TRBJ1-5 and V is TRBV29-1; 10 nucleotides match TRBD1. The germline V gene has CDR1 SQVTM and CDR2 ANQGSEA. J lost 2 bases, V lost 6 bases, and 4 bases had no gene match. The length of the CDR3 is 14 residues. The CDR3 sequence is CSVKGTGGNQPQHF. The CDR3 coding sequence is TGCAGCGTGAAAGGGACAGGGGGCAATCAGCCCCAGCATTTT.

V is TRBV6-5 and J is TRBJ1-6; 7 nucleotides align to TRBD1. Germline lookup yields CDR1 MNHEY and CDR2 SVGAGI. The ends lost 0 bases at V and 5 bases at J; junction bases unmatched: 4. The CDR3 is 16 residues long. In DNA form, the CDR3 reads TGTGCCAGCAGTTACTCTCTGACAGGGAATAATTCACCCCTCCACTTT. Protein sequence: CASSYSLTGNNSPLHF.